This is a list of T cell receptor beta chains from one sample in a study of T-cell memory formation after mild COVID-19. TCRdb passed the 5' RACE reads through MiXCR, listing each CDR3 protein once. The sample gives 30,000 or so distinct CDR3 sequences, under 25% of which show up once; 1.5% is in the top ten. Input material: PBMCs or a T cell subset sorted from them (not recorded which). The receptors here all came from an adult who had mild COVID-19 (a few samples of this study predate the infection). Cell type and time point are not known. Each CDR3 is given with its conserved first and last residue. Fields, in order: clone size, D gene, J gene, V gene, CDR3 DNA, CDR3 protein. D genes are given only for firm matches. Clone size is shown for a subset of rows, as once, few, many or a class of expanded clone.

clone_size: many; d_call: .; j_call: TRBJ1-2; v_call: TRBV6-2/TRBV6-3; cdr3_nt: TGTGCCAGCAGTTCGTCCTATGGCTACACCTTC; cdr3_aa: CASSSSYGYTF
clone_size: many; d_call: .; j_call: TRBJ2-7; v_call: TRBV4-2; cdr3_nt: TGTGCCAGCAGCCGCGAGGGGGACGGACTCTACGAGCAGTACTTC; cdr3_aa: CASSREGDGLYEQYF
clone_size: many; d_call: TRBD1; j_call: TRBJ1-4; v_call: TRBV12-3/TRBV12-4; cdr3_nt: TGTGCCAGCAGTCCGGGACAGGGCGAAGAAAAACTGTTTTTT; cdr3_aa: CASSPGQGEEKLFF
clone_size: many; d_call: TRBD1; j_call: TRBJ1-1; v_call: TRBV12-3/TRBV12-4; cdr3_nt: TGTGCCAGCAGTACGGACAGGGCAAACACTGAAGCTTTCTTT; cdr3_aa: CASSTDRANTEAFF
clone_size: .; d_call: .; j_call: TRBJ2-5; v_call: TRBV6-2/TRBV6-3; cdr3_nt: TGTGCCAGCTGTGGGGTGGGCCAGGGTTTGGAGACCCAGTACTTC; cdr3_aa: CASCGVGQGLETQYF
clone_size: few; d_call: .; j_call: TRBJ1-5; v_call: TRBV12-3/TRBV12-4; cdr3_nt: TGTGCCAGCAGTTTTTCGGGGAGCAATCAGCCCCAGCATTTT; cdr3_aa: CASSFSGSNQPQHF
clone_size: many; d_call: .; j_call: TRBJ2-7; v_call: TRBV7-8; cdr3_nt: TGTGCCAGCAGCTTAAATCTTAGGGAGCAGTACTTC; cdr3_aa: CASSLNLREQYF
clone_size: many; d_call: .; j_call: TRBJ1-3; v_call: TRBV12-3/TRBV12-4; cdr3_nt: TGTGCCAGCAGTTTCCTTAGCGCCACCATATATTTT; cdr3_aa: CASSFLSATIYF
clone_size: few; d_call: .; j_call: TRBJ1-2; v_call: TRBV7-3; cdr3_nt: TGTGCCAGCAGCGGCGTCCCGGGTACAAGATCGGGAGGCTACACCTTC; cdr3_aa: CASSGVPGTRSGGYTF
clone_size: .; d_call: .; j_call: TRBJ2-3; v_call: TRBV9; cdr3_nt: TGTGCCAGCAGCGTATTCGGCCCAGATACGCAGTATTTT; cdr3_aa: CASSVFGPDTQYF
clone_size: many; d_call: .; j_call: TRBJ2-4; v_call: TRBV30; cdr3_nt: TGTGCCTGGAAGGAACGGGGCCTAGCCAAAAACATTCAGTACTTC; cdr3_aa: CAWKERGLAKNIQYF
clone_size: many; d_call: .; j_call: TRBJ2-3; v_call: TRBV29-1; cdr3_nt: TGCAGCGTTGAAGATCATAGGGACACGCAGTATTTT; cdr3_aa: CSVEDHRDTQYF
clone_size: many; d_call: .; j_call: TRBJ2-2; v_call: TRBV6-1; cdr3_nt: TGTGCCAGCACCAAGACCGGGTCGAACACCGGGGAGCTGTTTTTT; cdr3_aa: CASTKTGSNTGELFF
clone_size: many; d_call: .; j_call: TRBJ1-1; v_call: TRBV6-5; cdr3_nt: TGTGCCAGCAGTTACTCGATACGAACGAACACTGAAGCTTTCTTT; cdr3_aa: CASSYSIRTNTEAFF
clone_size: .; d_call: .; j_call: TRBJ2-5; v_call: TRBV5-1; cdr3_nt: TGCGCCAGCAGCTTGGGGCCGTCGAGCCCGCTGGAGACCCAGTACTTC; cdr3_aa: CASSLGPSSPLETQYF
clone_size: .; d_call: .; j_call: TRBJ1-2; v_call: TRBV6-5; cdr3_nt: TGTGCCAGCAGATCTGCACCTAAAAACTATGGCTACACCTTC; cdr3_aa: CASRSAPKNYGYTF
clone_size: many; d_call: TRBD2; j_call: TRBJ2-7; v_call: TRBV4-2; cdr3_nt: TGTGCCAGCAGCCGTGGGACTAGCGATTCCTACGAGCAGTACTTC; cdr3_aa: CASSRGTSDSYEQYF
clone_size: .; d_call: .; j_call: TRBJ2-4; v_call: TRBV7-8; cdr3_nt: TGTGCCAGCAGCTTAAGTGTAGCCAAAAACATTCAGTACTTC; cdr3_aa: CASSLSVAKNIQYF
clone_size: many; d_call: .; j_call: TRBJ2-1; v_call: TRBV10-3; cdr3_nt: TGTGCCATCAGTGACTACCCCAGGAGGGGGCGGAGGTGGGAGCAGTTCTTC; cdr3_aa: CAISDYPRRGRRWEQFF
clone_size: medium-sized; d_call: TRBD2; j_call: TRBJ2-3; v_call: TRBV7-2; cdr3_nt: TGTGCCAGCAGCCCCCTCGAGACGGCGGGAGGAGAAGATACGCAGTATTTT; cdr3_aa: CASSPLETAGGEDTQYF
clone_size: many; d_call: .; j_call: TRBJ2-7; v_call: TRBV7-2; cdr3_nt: TGTGCCAGCAGCTCCGTTGGGGGGACGGGCGTTTACGAGCAGTACTTC; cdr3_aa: CASSSVGGTGVYEQYF
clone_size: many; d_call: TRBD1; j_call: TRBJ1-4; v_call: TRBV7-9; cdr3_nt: TGTGCCAGCAGCCAGGGACAGGGTAAAGAAAAACTGTTTTTT; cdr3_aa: CASSQGQGKEKLFF
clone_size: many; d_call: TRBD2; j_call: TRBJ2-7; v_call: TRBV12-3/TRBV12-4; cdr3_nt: TGTGCCAGCAGTCTCCGGGTAGCGGGGGCCTACGAGCAGTACTTC; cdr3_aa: CASSLRVAGAYEQYF
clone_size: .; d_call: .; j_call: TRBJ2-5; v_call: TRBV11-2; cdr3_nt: TGTGCCAGCAGCTGGGACCTGAGGGAAGAGACCCAGTACTTC; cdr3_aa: CASSWDLREETQYF
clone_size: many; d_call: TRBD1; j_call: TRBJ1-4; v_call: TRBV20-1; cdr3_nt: TGCAGTGCTAGACTACAGGGGCGGCGCGAAAAACTGTTTTTT; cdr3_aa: CSARLQGRREKLFF
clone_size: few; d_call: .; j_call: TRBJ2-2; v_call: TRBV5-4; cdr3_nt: TGTGCCAGCGCTCCGTGGGGGATACAAAACACCGGGGAGCTGTTTTTT; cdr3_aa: CASAPWGIQNTGELFF
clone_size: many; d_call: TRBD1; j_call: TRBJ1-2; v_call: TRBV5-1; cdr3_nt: TGCGCCAGCAGCCCAGCCCAGGGGGTAGGGGATGGCTACACCTTC; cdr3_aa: CASSPAQGVGDGYTF
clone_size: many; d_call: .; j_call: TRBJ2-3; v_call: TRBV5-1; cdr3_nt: TGCGCCAGCAGCTTGGTAATAGAAGGTACGCAGTATTTT; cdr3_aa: CASSLVIEGTQYF
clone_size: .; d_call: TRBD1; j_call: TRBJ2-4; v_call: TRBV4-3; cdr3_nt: TGCGCCAGCAGCCAAACCGGACAGGGGCGAAGGAACATTCAGTACTTC; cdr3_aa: CASSQTGQGRRNIQYF
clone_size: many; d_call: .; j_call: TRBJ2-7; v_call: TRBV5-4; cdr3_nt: TGTGCCAGCAGCTCCACCTACGAGCAGTACTTC; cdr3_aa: CASSSTYEQYF
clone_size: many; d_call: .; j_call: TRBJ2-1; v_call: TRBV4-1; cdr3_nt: TGCGCCAGCAGCCAAGGTCCACCCCACGGTCAGGGTGCCAATGAGCAGTTCTTC; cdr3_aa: CASSQGPPHGQGANEQFF
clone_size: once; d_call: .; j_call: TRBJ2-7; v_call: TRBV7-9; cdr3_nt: TGTGCCAGCAGCTTCAGTTCCTACGAGCAGTACTTC; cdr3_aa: CASSFSSYEQYF
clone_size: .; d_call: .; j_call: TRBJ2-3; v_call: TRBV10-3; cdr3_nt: TGTGCCATCAGAGCCCGTGTGGAGGGTGGCACAGATACGCAGTATTTT; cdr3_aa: CAIRARVEGGTDTQYF
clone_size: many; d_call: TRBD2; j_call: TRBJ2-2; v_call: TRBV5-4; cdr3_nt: TGTGCCAGCAGCTTAGCGGGAGGGTCAGCCGGGGAGCTGTTTTTT; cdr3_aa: CASSLAGGSAGELFF
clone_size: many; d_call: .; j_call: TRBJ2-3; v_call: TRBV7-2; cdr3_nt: TGTGCCAGCAGCTCGTACACAGATACGCAGTATTTT; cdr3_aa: CASSSYTDTQYF
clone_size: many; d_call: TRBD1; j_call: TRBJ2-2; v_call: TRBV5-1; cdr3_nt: TGCGCCAGCAGCCCCGGGACAGGGGTTCCCGGGGAGCTGTTTTTT; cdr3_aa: CASSPGTGVPGELFF
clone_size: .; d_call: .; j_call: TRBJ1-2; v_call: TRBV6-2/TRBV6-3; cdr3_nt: TGTGCCAGCAGTTACGGGGCGGTGAACTATGGCTACACCTTC; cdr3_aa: CASSYGAVNYGYTF
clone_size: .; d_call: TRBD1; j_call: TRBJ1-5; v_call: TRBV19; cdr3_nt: TGTGCCAGTAGTGATAAGACCAGGGGGCTGAGGAATCAGCCCCAGCATTTT; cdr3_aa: CASSDKTRGLRNQPQHF
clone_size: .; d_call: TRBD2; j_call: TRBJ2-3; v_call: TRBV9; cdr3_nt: TGTGCCAGCAGCCCCCGGCTAGCGGGGAGCACAGATACGCAGTATTTT; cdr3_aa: CASSPRLAGSTDTQYF
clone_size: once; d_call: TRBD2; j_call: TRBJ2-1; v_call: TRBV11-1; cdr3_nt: TGTGCCAGCAGCTACACTAGCGGGGGCACTGGCCCTGAGCAGTTCTTC; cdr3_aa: CASSYTSGGTGPEQFF
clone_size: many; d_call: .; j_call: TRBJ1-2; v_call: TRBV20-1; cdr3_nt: TGCAGTGCTAGAGAGGGGAGAGGCTACACCTTC; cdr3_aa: CSAREGRGYTF
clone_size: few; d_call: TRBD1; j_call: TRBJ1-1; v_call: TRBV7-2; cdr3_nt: TGTGCCAGCAGCTTAAGACAGGGGGAGGCTTTCTTT; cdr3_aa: CASSLRQGEAFF
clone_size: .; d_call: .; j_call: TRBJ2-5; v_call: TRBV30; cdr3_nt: TGTGCCTGGAGCGACGATGGGGCGGAGACCCAGTACTTC; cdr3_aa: CAWSDDGAETQYF
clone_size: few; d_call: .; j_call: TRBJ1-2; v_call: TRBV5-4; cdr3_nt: TGTGCCAGCAGCTTGGAAGGGAACTATGGCTACACCTTC; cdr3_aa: CASSLEGNYGYTF
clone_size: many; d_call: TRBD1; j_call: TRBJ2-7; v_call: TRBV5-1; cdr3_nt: TGCGCCAGCAGCACGAGGGGACAGGGGGCCTCCTACGAGCAGTACTTC; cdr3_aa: CASSTRGQGASYEQYF